The clone carrying this T cell receptor beta chain was picked up many times. The data stem from a study of Graves' ophthalmopathy and Graves' hyperthyroidism. The authors amplified TCR beta CDR3 regions, and they did so from RNA transcripts for repertoire sequencing. After a first-round RT-PCR with HTBI primers, a second-round multiplex PCR was run. TCRdb reanalysed the multiplex PCR reads using MiXCR and keeps one entry per CDR3 protein. The data show about 200,000 distinct CDR3 sequences, 25% to 30% seen once. Trimming removed 0 bases at V and 7 bases at J, with 9 bases between. Germline CDR1 reads MNHNS; CDR2 reads SASEGT. The CDR3 has 13 residues.

The receptor was derived from a man in his fifties or sixties with Graves' ophthalmopathy. Sequenced input: peripheral blood. This chain uses TRBV6-1 with TRBJ1-2; D possibly corresponds to TRBD1 (5 bases). The CDR3 region has the DNA TGTGCCAGCAGTGAAGCGGAGGGGATTGGCTACACCTTC. Residues: CASSEAEGIGYTF.